One and the same sample provided the 26 T cell receptor beta chains below, sequenced in a study of cytomegalovirus exposure and HLA in healthy donors. PCR employed 60 Vbeta and 13 Jbeta primers. Sequencing used immunoSEQ multiplex PCR; TCRdb keeps in-frame clones, though not all of them. The repertoire includes approximately 170,000 clones, 70% to 90% of them detected once, and 2% to 3% sits in the top ten. Material for sequencing was PBMCs. All receptors derive from a male donor in good health and CMV-seronegative.

This clone has a handful of counts. This chain uses TRBV7-9 with TRBJ2-7, with TRBD1 matching 9 bases. The germline V gene encodes CDR1 SEHNR and CDR2 FQNEAQ (reference sequence). The CDR3 extends over 17 amino acids. With V trimmed by 5 bases and J by 7 bases, 18 bases remained unmatched. The CDR3 protein is CASSHPRPGQGLGEQYF. The DNA for the CDR3 is TGTGCCAGCAGCCACCCCAGACCGGGACAGGGCTTAGGTGAGCAGTACTTC. The full variable domain, in which reference TRBV7-9 and TRBJ2-7 provide the parts outside the CDR3, is DTGVSQNPRHKITKRGQNVTFRCDPISEHNRLYWYRQTLGQGPEFLTYFQNEAQLEKSRLLSDRFSAERPKGSFSTLEIQRTEQGDSAMYLCASSHPRPGQGLGEQYFGPGTRLTVT.

The chain joins TRBV5-1 to TRBJ1-1; D is perhaps TRBD1 (6 bases). CDR3 length: 13 amino acids. CDR1 is SGHRS, CDR2 YFSETQ, per germline. Trimming took off 0 bases at V and 4 bases at J, with 7 bases between the two ends. The CDR3 loop reads CASSLGGGTEAFF. CDR3 nucleotides: TGCGCCAGCAGCTTGGGAGGGGGCACTGAAGCTTTCTTT.

The chain is built from TRBV28 and TRBJ2-5, with 11 bases identical to TRBD2. Germline assignment: CDR1 MDHEN and CDR2 SYDVKM. V dropped 5 bases and J dropped 4; count of bases not matched to a gene: 18. The CDR3 is 19 residues long. CDR3 coding DNA: TGTGCCAGCAGTCCCGCGGGGTGGGATAGCGGGGGGGCAGGAGAGACCCAGTACTTC. Its translation is CASSPAGWDSGGAGETQYF.

This chain connects TRBV28 to TRBJ1-6; D is undetermined. The V gene lost 7 bases and the J gene lost 10 bases, with 17 bases spanning the gap. The CDR3 runs to 14 residues. From germline, CDR1 is MDHEN and CDR2 SYDVKM. CDR3 region: CASTSGRVGSPLHF. DNA for the CDR3: TGTGCCAGCACCTCGGGGAGGGTTGGCTCACCCCTCCACTTT.

This chain connects TRBV29-1 to TRBJ2-5, with 9 bases matching TRBD2. The DNA matches TRBJ2-7 better at its end, which makes the J call doubtful. Germline V gene lookup returns CDR1 SQVTM and CDR2 ANQGSEA. The CDR3 extends over 15 amino acids. The DNA of the CDR3 is TGCAGCGTTGAAGATCTTCGAGCGGGAGGAAACGAGCAGTACTTC. Translating gives CSVEDLRAGGNEQYF.

This clone was counted a few times. The chain carries TRBV23-1 and TRBJ1-5; D uncertain. TRBV23-1 is given ORF status, its function remaining uncertain. Trimming removed 3 bases at V and 5 bases at J, with 8 bases between. The CDR3 runs 13 residues. This chain's CDR3 is CASSHAEYQPQHF. CDR3 nucleotides: TGCGCCAGCAGTCATGCGGAATATCAGCCCCAGCATTTT.

The chain is built from TRBV7-2 and TRBJ2-3; D remains unclear. There are 15 residues in the CDR3. From germline, CDR1 is SGHTA and CDR2 FQGNSA. With 5 bases removed from V and 0 bases from J, the gap between germline ends came to 12 bases. The CDR3 is CASSPDTDSTDTQYF. The DNA of the CDR3 is TGTGCCAGCAGCCCAGACACTGATAGCACAGATACGCAGTATTTT.

V usage is TRBV5-1 and J usage is TRBJ2-1; 8 nucleotides match TRBD1. With V trimmed by 4 bases and J by 0 bases, 3 bases remained unmatched. CDR1 and CDR2 (germline): SGHRS, YFSETQ. This CDR3 region has 15 residues. The chain's CDR3 is CASSAGQGSYNEQFF. In nucleotides, the CDR3 is TGCGCCAGCAGCGCAGGACAGGGCTCCTACAATGAGCAGTTCTTC.

This clone has only one observation. The chain uses TRBV7-8 and TRBJ2-1; maybe TRBD2 (5 bases). This CDR3 contains 15 residues. CDR1 SGHVS and CDR2 FQNEAQ come from the germline V gene. V dropped 1 base and J dropped 3 bases, with 10 bases sitting between them. CDR3 residues: CASSLVAGFYNEQFF. CDR3 bases: TGTGCCAGCAGCTTAGTGGCGGGTTTCTACAATGAGCAGTTCTTC.

In nucleotides, the CDR3 is TGCGCCAGCAGTCAGGCGATTGGGTGGACTGAAGCTTTCTTT. Translation: CASSQAIGWTEAFF. The chain combines TRBV5-1 with TRBJ1-1, with unresolved D. V lost 5 bases and J 5 bases, leaving 16 bases between the germline ends. This CDR3 is built from 14 residues. The germline V gene has CDR1 SGHRS and CDR2 YFSETQ.

The V and J genes are TRBV10-3 and TRBJ2-3, with D unresolved. Trimming stripped 2 bases from V and 4 bases from J, with 10 bases between. The CDR3 runs to 14 residues. CDR1 and CDR2 from the germline V gene are ENHRY and SYGVKD. CDR3 sequence: CAISEGLAPDTQYF. In DNA, the CDR3 is TGTGCCATCAGTGAGGGGTTAGCACCAGATACGCAGTATTTT.

This chain connects TRBV19 to TRBJ2-3, with a weak D call TRBD1 (5 bases). The germline V gene has CDR1 LNHDA and CDR2 SQIVND (reference sequence). The germline V and J ends were trimmed by 3 bases and 4 bases, with 14 bases remaining between them. CDR3 size: 15 residues. The CDR3 loop is CASSMPRALADTQYF. Here the CDR3 DNA reads TGTGCCAGTAGTATGCCCAGGGCTCTCGCAGATACGCAGTATTTT.

The chain carries TRBV7-2 and TRBJ2-3; a possible D gene is TRBD1 (5 bases). Germline V gene lookup returns CDR1 SGHTA and CDR2 FQGNSA. The CDR3 runs to 13 residues. V was clipped by 1 base and J by 6 bases, with 8 bases between them. The CDR3 protein is CASSLVPGDTQYF. CDR3 sequence (DNA): TGTGCCAGCAGCTTAGTCCCAGGGGATACGCAGTATTTT. The full variable domain, in which reference TRBV7-2 and TRBJ2-3 provide the parts outside the CDR3, is GAGVSQSPSNKVTEKGKDVELRCDPISGHTALYWYRQSLGQGLEFLIYFQGNSAPDKSGLPSDRFSAERTGGSVSTLTIQRTQQEDSAVYLCASSLVPGDTQYFGPGTRLTVL.

The chain is built from TRBV4-1 and TRBJ2-3; 8 positions agree with TRBD1. The CDR3 contains 14 residues. The ends lost 2 bases at V and 3 bases at J; junction bases unmatched: 1. Germline V gene data show CDR1 as MGHRA and CDR2 as YSYEKL. The chain's CDR3 is CASSQQGATDTQYF. CDR3 coding DNA: TGCGCCAGCAGCCAACAGGGGGCAACAGATACGCAGTATTTT.

In its sample, this clone was seen once. The chain joins TRBV7-8 to TRBJ1-5; 7 bases fit TRBD1. Germline CDR1 SGHVS, CDR2 FQNEAQ. The V and J ends lost 5 bases and 2 bases, in that order; junction bases with no gene match: 6. The CDR3 totals 15 residues. In DNA, the CDR3 is TGTGCCAGCAGCGTATATGGGACAGGCAATCAGCCCCAGCATTTT. Protein: CASSVYGTGNQPQHF.

V is TRBV5-1 and J is TRBJ1-4; D perhaps matches TRBD1 (5 bases). The ends were cut back, 5 bases at V and 8 bases at J, with 19 bases in the middle. Germline CDR1 reads SGHRS; CDR2 reads YFSETQ. The CDR3 has 15 amino acids. The DNA for the CDR3 is TGCGCCAGCAGATCCGCGATGGGGGGAGGAGAAAAACTGTTTTTT. As protein: CASRSAMGGGEKLFF.

This sequence joins TRBV9 and TRBJ2-3, with 9 bases that match TRBD2. The length of the CDR3 is 17 residues. The trim removed 4 bases at V and 1 base at J, leaving 10 bases unmatched. Germline CDR1 and CDR2: SGDLS and YYNGEE. The CDR3 nucleotides are TGTGCCAGCAGCTTAGTCGGGACTAGCTTCGGCACAGATACGCAGTATTTT. This sequence encodes CASSLVGTSFGTDTQYF.

V is TRBV9 and J is TRBJ2-1; TRBD2 agrees at 16 bases. V dropped 2 bases and J dropped 0; count of bases not matched to a gene: 5. This CDR3 comprises 19 residues. Germline-derived CDR1 and CDR2 are SGDLS and YYNGEE. The DNA of the CDR3 is TGTGCCAGCAGCGTGGGACTAGCGGGAGGGGCTCCCTCCTACAATGAGCAGTTCTTC. Translating gives CASSVGLAGGAPSYNEQFF.

This chain links TRBV5-4 with TRBJ2-5, with TRBD1 as a possible D gene (6 bases). V lost 3 bases to trimming and J lost 1 base, with 10 bases between them. CDR1 SGHNT and CDR2 YYREEE come from the germline V gene (reference sequence). CDR3 length: 14 residues. Here the CDR3 reads CASSSQGSQETQYF. CDR3 DNA: TGTGCCAGCAGCTCACAGGGTTCCCAAGAGACCCAGTACTTC.

Only one count was recorded for this clone. The chain couples TRBV13 to TRBJ2-3; D is possibly TRBD2 (6 bases). V lost 5 bases and J lost 3, with 12 bases in between. The CDR3 length is 14 residues. The germline V gene encodes CDR1 PRHDT and CDR2 FYEKMQ (reference sequence). The CDR3 spells CASSRGRGTDTQYF. The CDR3, as DNA: TGTGCCAGCAGCCGAGGGCGGGGAACAGATACGCAGTATTTT. The variable domain in full, completed from reference TRBV13 and TRBJ2-3, reads AAGVIQSPRHLIKEKRETATLKCYPIPRHDTVYWYQQGPGQDPQFLISFYEKMQSDKGSIPDRFSAQQFSDYHSELNMSSLELGDSALYFCASSRGRGTDTQYFGPGTRLTVL.

This clone was recorded once. The chain is built from TRBV25-1 and TRBJ1-2; D remains unclear. CDR3 length: 11 residues. Germline V lookup: CDR1 MGHDK, CDR2 SYGVNS. Deletions cut 8 bases from V and 5 bases from J, with 9 bases between. CDR3 region: CASVGLYGYTF. The CDR3 DNA is TGTGCCAGCGTTGGCCTTTATGGCTACACCTTC.

V usage is TRBV28 and J usage is TRBJ2-7, with D unclear. The V and J ends lost 6 bases and 6 bases respectively, with 12 bases between them. CDR3 size: 12 residues. Germline assignment: CDR1 MDHEN and CDR2 SYDVKM. The CDR3 is CASRRSPGEQYF. The CDR3 coding sequence is TGTGCCAGCAGGCGTAGTCCAGGCGAGCAGTACTTC.

The chain couples TRBV7-2 to TRBJ1-2, with a possible D match to TRBD1 (5 bases). The CDR3 runs 15 residues. The V gene's germline CDR1 is SGHTA and CDR2 FQGNSA. V gave up 3 bases and J gave up 8 bases, with 19 bases separating them. The CDR3 sequence is CASSLGRAIPLGYTF. CDR3 DNA sequence: TGTGCCAGCAGCTTGGGCAGGGCAATCCCATTGGGCTACACCTTC.

The genes are TRBV14 and TRBJ2-5, with D maybe TRBD2 (6 bases). CDR1 and CDR2 (germline): SGHDN, FVKESK. The CDR3 consists of 15 residues. Trimming shortened V by 4 bases and J by 2 bases, and 14 bases separated the two germline ends. The CDR3 sequence: CASSPPLGGQETQYF. DNA of the CDR3: TGTGCCAGCAGCCCCCCCCTCGGGGGTCAAGAGACCCAGTACTTC.

The V call is TRBV7-9, the J call TRBJ2-3, with 9 positions matching TRBD2. Germline CDR1 and CDR2: SEHNR and FQNEAQ (reference sequence). V shed 5 bases and J 5 bases; nucleotides not matched to a gene: 8. This CDR3 has 15 residues. The DNA of the CDR3 is TGTGCCAGCAGCATAATAGCGGGAGTCGAAGATACGCAGTATTTT. Its protein is CASSIIAGVEDTQYF.

The CDR3 sequence is CASSENSGRLGELFF. The CDR3 DNA sequence: TGTGCCAGCAGTGAAAATAGCGGGAGGCTAGGGGAGCTGTTTTTT. V is TRBV25-1 and J is TRBJ2-2; 10 bases fit TRBD2. The V and J ends lost 2 bases and 8 bases, in that order; junction bases with no gene match: 5. The CDR3 covers 15 residues. Per the germline V gene, CDR1 is MGHDK and CDR2 is SYGVNS.